A single T cell receptor (beta chain) is shown here with its context. Seattle researchers signed up patients amid active infection and tracked them longitudinally. The sample is drawn from a study of blood T cell repertoires in COVID-19. As for the study in general: The United States, Italy and Spain supplied acute and convalescent COVID-19 samples.

As processed by the authors: Reference gene primer amplification in the assay estimated nucleated cell counts. The method was immunoSEQ multiplex PCR; TCRdb's version includes in-frame clones alone and lacks a portion of them. Clone size and the V and J calls come from that table; the DNA yielded D and trimming. This sample has tens of thousands of clones; about nine tenths occur once, and the top ten carry approximately 3.6%. The origin of this receptor is a man in his forties with COVID-19, enrolled during active disease. The sequencing input was peripheral blood.

The CDR3 bases are TGTGCCAGCAGGGGCAGGGCTAACCAAGAGACCCAGTACTTC. Encoded protein: CASRGRANQETQYF. J is TRBJ2-5 and V is TRBV6-6; tentative D call: TRBD1 (5 bases). The germline V gene has CDR1 MNHNY and CDR2 SVGAGI (reference sequence). There are 14 residues in the CDR3. V lost 6 bases and J 0 bases, leaving 11 bases between the germline ends.